Listed below are T cell receptor beta chains from one sample, sequenced in a study of response to subunit inactivated influenza vaccine. From the RT-PCR reads, TCRdb called clonotypes with MiXCR, one entry per CDR3 protein. The table has some 570,000 distinct CDR3 sequences, over 9% seen once. The same sample was also used in a study of T cells expressing NK-cell markers.

The material sequenced was PBMCs from blood, taken on the day of vaccination. The origin of the receptors is a man between 45 and 60 years old who received an inactivated influenza vaccine. The CDR3 runs from the conserved cysteine through the conserved F or W. The order of the fields is V gene, J gene, D gene, clone size, CDR3 protein, CDR3 DNA. D genes are given only for firm matches. Size is omitted from some rows. Given values are once, few, many or a class for expanded clones.

v_call: TRBV20-1
j_call: TRBJ2-5
d_call: -
clone_size: -
cdr3_aa: CSAPRRRGRTETQYF
cdr3_nt: TGCAGTGCCCCCCGGCGGAGGGGGCGAACGGAGACCCAGTACTTC

v_call: TRBV20-1
j_call: TRBJ2-7
d_call: TRBD2
clone_size: once
cdr3_aa: CSAHRGTSGVYEQYF
cdr3_nt: TGCAGTGCTCATAGGGGGACTAGCGGGGTGTACGAGCAGTACTTC

v_call: TRBV7-6
j_call: TRBJ2-5
d_call: -
clone_size: many
cdr3_aa: CASSLFSLETQYF
cdr3_nt: TGTGCCAGCAGCTTATTTTCTTTAGAGACCCAGTACTTC

v_call: TRBV9
j_call: TRBJ1-1
d_call: TRBD1
clone_size: few
cdr3_aa: CASSGIRGETEAFF
cdr3_nt: TGTGCCAGCAGCGGAATCAGGGGGGAGACTGAAGCTTTCTTT

v_call: TRBV7-2
j_call: TRBJ2-3
d_call: -
clone_size: many
cdr3_aa: CASSFSVADTQYF
cdr3_nt: TGTGCCAGCAGCTTTTCCGTTGCAGATACGCAGTATTTT

v_call: TRBV18
j_call: TRBJ2-3
d_call: -
clone_size: -
cdr3_aa: CASSQQESTDTQYF
cdr3_nt: TGTGCCAGCTCCCAACAGGAGAGCACAGATACGCAGTATTTT

v_call: TRBV5-1
j_call: TRBJ2-5
d_call: -
clone_size: few
cdr3_aa: CASSPPGYEETQYF
cdr3_nt: TGCGCCAGCAGCCCCCCCGGGTACGAAGAGACCCAGTACTTC

v_call: TRBV5-1
j_call: TRBJ1-2
d_call: -
clone_size: few
cdr3_aa: CASSWGGESGSPIGYTF
cdr3_nt: TGCGCCAGCAGCTGGGGGGGAGAGTCTGGGAGCCCGATCGGCTACACCTTC

v_call: TRBV7-2
j_call: TRBJ1-6
d_call: -
clone_size: -
cdr3_aa: CASSSTVNSPLHF
cdr3_nt: TGTGCCAGCAGCTCCACAGTTAATTCACCCCTCCACTTT

v_call: TRBV5-1
j_call: TRBJ2-5
d_call: -
clone_size: few
cdr3_aa: CASSLDPGTLQETQYF
cdr3_nt: TGCGCCAGCAGCTTGGATCCCGGGACGCTACAAGAGACCCAGTACTTC

v_call: TRBV19
j_call: TRBJ2-3
d_call: TRBD1
clone_size: many
cdr3_aa: CASSSQGQLVTQYF
cdr3_nt: TGTGCCAGTAGTAGCCAGGGACAGTTGGTTACGCAGTATTTT

v_call: TRBV5-5
j_call: TRBJ2-2
d_call: TRBD2
clone_size: few
cdr3_aa: CASSLVISGSITGELFF
cdr3_nt: TGTGCCAGCAGCTTAGTAATAAGCGGGAGCATCACCGGGGAGCTGTTTTTT

v_call: TRBV5-1
j_call: TRBJ2-1
d_call: -
clone_size: many
cdr3_aa: CASKVAWVMGKYNEQFF
cdr3_nt: TGCGCCAGCAAAGTTGCGTGGGTGATGGGGAAATACAATGAGCAGTTCTTC

v_call: TRBV12-3/TRBV12-4
j_call: TRBJ2-5
d_call: TRBD2
clone_size: few
cdr3_aa: CASNSGTHRETQYF
cdr3_nt: TGTGCCAGCAATAGCGGGACCCACCGGGAGACCCAGTACTTC

v_call: TRBV6-2/TRBV6-3
j_call: TRBJ2-1
d_call: TRBD1
clone_size: few
cdr3_aa: CASSGTGDRDYNEQFF
cdr3_nt: TGTGCCAGCAGCGGGACAGGGGATAGGGACTACAATGAGCAGTTCTTC

v_call: TRBV4-1
j_call: TRBJ2-2
d_call: -
clone_size: many
cdr3_aa: CASSQAGELFF
cdr3_nt: TGCGCCAGCAGCCAAGCCGGGGAGCTGTTTTTT

v_call: TRBV12-3/TRBV12-4
j_call: TRBJ1-6
d_call: -
clone_size: many
cdr3_aa: CASSLVVGGRSPLHF
cdr3_nt: TGTGCCAGCAGTTTGGTCGTTGGCGGACGGTCACCCCTCCACTTT

v_call: TRBV20-1
j_call: TRBJ1-2
d_call: -
clone_size: few
cdr3_aa: CSARGVVRLPPGLHVGYTF
cdr3_nt: TGCAGTGCTAGAGGGGTAGTCCGGTTACCGCCCGGGCTCCACGTAGGCTACACCTTC

v_call: TRBV6-1
j_call: TRBJ2-3
d_call: TRBD2
clone_size: many
cdr3_aa: CVSASGGTDTQYF
cdr3_nt: TGTGTCTCGGCTAGCGGGGGCACAGATACGCAGTATTTT

v_call: TRBV20-1
j_call: TRBJ2-7
d_call: TRBD1
clone_size: -
cdr3_aa: CSADDRGSGEQYF
cdr3_nt: TGCAGTGCGGACGACAGGGGGTCTGGGGAGCAGTACTTC

v_call: TRBV5-1
j_call: TRBJ2-3
d_call: -
clone_size: many
cdr3_aa: CASLMGDSFTDTQYF
cdr3_nt: TGCGCCAGCCTGATGGGTGACAGTTTCACAGATACGCAGTATTTT

v_call: TRBV3-1
j_call: TRBJ2-3
d_call: TRBD2
clone_size: -
cdr3_aa: CASSQTSGGTTDTQYF
cdr3_nt: TGTGCCAGCAGCCAAACTAGCGGGGGAACCACAGATACGCAGTATTTT

v_call: TRBV5-1
j_call: TRBJ2-7
d_call: TRBD2
clone_size: few
cdr3_aa: CASSTTSGNVDEQYF
cdr3_nt: TGCGCCAGCAGCACCACTAGCGGGAACGTCGACGAGCAGTACTTC

v_call: TRBV6-4
j_call: TRBJ2-1
d_call: TRBD2
clone_size: -
cdr3_aa: CARSGGGRYNEQFF
cdr3_nt: TGTGCCAGGTCCGGGGGAGGGCGATACAATGAGCAGTTCTTC

v_call: TRBV7-2
j_call: TRBJ2-5
d_call: TRBD2
clone_size: few
cdr3_aa: CASSGTSGRRETQYF
cdr3_nt: TGTGCCAGCAGCGGGACTAGCGGGAGACGGGAGACCCAGTACTTC

v_call: TRBV23-1
j_call: TRBJ2-3
d_call: -
clone_size: -
cdr3_aa: CASSWPSGAEGTDTQYF
cdr3_nt: TGCGCCAGCAGTTGGCCTTCCGGGGCCGAGGGCACAGATACGCAGTATTTT

v_call: TRBV12-3/TRBV12-4
j_call: TRBJ1-2
d_call: -
clone_size: many
cdr3_aa: CASSFHPGNGYTF
cdr3_nt: TGTGCCAGCAGTTTTCATCCGGGGAATGGCTACACCTTC

v_call: TRBV7-6
j_call: TRBJ2-2
d_call: -
clone_size: -
cdr3_aa: CASSPQLAAGELFF
cdr3_nt: TGTGCCAGCAGCCCTCAGTTGGCGGCCGGGGAGCTGTTTTTT

v_call: TRBV25-1
j_call: TRBJ1-1
d_call: TRBD1
clone_size: -
cdr3_aa: CASRQQGAGAEAFF
cdr3_nt: TGTGCCAGCAGGCAACAGGGGGCGGGGGCTGAAGCTTTCTTT

v_call: TRBV3-1
j_call: TRBJ2-3
d_call: TRBD2
clone_size: many
cdr3_aa: CASSRRGGPTDTQYF
cdr3_nt: TGTGCCAGCAGCCGACGGGGGGGCCCCACAGATACGCAGTATTTT

v_call: TRBV27
j_call: TRBJ2-3
d_call: TRBD2
clone_size: -
cdr3_aa: CASSLMRGTTDTQYF
cdr3_nt: TGTGCCAGCAGTTTGATGCGGGGGACCACAGATACGCAGTATTTT

v_call: TRBV15
j_call: TRBJ2-5
d_call: -
clone_size: few
cdr3_aa: CATSRDVKETQETQYF
cdr3_nt: TGTGCCACCAGCAGAGATGTAAAGGAGACCCAAGAGACCCAGTACTTC

v_call: TRBV29-1
j_call: TRBJ2-3
d_call: -
clone_size: many
cdr3_aa: CSAMLGAEVGTQYF
cdr3_nt: TGCAGCGCTATGCTAGGGGCGGAGGTTGGGACGCAGTATTTT

v_call: TRBV12-3/TRBV12-4
j_call: TRBJ1-5
d_call: TRBD1
clone_size: many
cdr3_aa: CASSPPTGGGNQPQHF
cdr3_nt: TGTGCCAGCAGTCCACCGACAGGGGGTGGCAATCAGCCCCAGCATTTT

v_call: TRBV2
j_call: TRBJ2-7
d_call: TRBD2
clone_size: -
cdr3_aa: CASRGGGLIHEQYF
cdr3_nt: TGTGCCAGCCGCGGGGGAGGTTTAATCCACGAGCAGTACTTC

v_call: TRBV28
j_call: TRBJ1-1
d_call: -
clone_size: -
cdr3_aa: CASSFIFRDEAFF
cdr3_nt: TGTGCCAGCAGTTTTATCTTTAGAGATGAAGCTTTCTTT

v_call: TRBV6-2/TRBV6-3
j_call: TRBJ2-7
d_call: -
clone_size: -
cdr3_aa: CASSYGRGEQYF
cdr3_nt: TGTGCCAGCAGTTACGGTCGGGGCGAGCAGTACTTC

v_call: TRBV15
j_call: TRBJ2-7
d_call: TRBD2
clone_size: -
cdr3_aa: CATSSRLADSYEQYF
cdr3_nt: TGTGCCACCAGCAGCCGACTAGCGGACTCCTACGAGCAGTACTTC

v_call: TRBV5-1
j_call: TRBJ2-5
d_call: TRBD2
clone_size: -
cdr3_aa: CASSFSGGDGETQYF
cdr3_nt: TGCGCCAGCAGCTTTAGCGGGGGGGATGGAGAGACCCAGTACTTC

v_call: TRBV5-1
j_call: TRBJ2-7
d_call: -
clone_size: many
cdr3_aa: CASSLAQGPYEQYF
cdr3_nt: TGTGCCAGCAGTTTGGCCCAGGGTCCCTACGAGCAGTACTTC

v_call: TRBV29-1
j_call: TRBJ2-3
d_call: TRBD2
clone_size: -
cdr3_aa: CSVDGAGLAVSTDTQYF
cdr3_nt: TGCAGCGTTGACGGGGCGGGACTAGCGGTTTCCACAGATACGCAGTATTTT

v_call: TRBV5-1
j_call: TRBJ2-7
d_call: -
clone_size: many
cdr3_aa: CASSLTTVVYEQYF
cdr3_nt: TGCGCCAGCAGCTTAACAACAGTTGTCTACGAGCAGTACTTC

v_call: TRBV20-1
j_call: TRBJ2-1
d_call: -
clone_size: few
cdr3_aa: CSARPWGNEQFF
cdr3_nt: TGCAGTGCTAGGCCGTGGGGTAATGAGCAGTTCTTC

v_call: TRBV20-1
j_call: TRBJ2-2
d_call: -
clone_size: few
cdr3_aa: CSASGRVGELFF
cdr3_nt: TGCAGTGCTAGTGGCCGAGTCGGGGAGCTGTTTTTT

v_call: TRBV4-1
j_call: TRBJ2-7
d_call: TRBD1
clone_size: few
cdr3_aa: CASSQAPGTGQYEQYF
cdr3_nt: TGCGCCAGCAGCCAAGCCCCCGGGACAGGGCAGTACGAGCAGTACTTC

v_call: TRBV20-1
j_call: TRBJ1-2
d_call: TRBD1
clone_size: -
cdr3_aa: CSARGRGQGGYTF
cdr3_nt: TGCAGTGCCAGAGGGAGGGGACAGGGAGGCTACACCTTC

v_call: TRBV10-2
j_call: TRBJ1-2
d_call: -
clone_size: -
cdr3_aa: CASSESNSPSNYGYTF
cdr3_nt: TGCGCCAGCAGTGAGTCGAATTCTCCGAGTAACTATGGCTACACCTTC

v_call: TRBV19
j_call: TRBJ2-2
d_call: -
clone_size: -
cdr3_aa: CASSWGSAGPGELFF
cdr3_nt: TGTGCCAGTAGTTGGGGATCTGCCGGACCCGGGGAGCTGTTTTTT

v_call: TRBV18
j_call: TRBJ2-5
d_call: -
clone_size: few
cdr3_aa: CASSPLAGVETQYF
cdr3_nt: TGTGCCAGCTCACCACTCGCAGGGGTAGAGACCCAGTACTTC